This paragraph covers one TCR beta chain sequence. This record belongs to a study of T cell changes during pregnancy in multiple sclerosis. Libraries were prepared by immunoSEQ multiplex PCR; TCRdb keeps only in-frame clonotypes and omits some of them. The data hold over 50,000 clones, with over 75% observed a single time. The sequences come from peripheral blood, collected in the first trimester of pregnancy. This receptor was obtained from a female donor with multiple sclerosis, enrolled in a pregnancy study.

The CDR3 DNA follows: TGTGCCAGCAGCGTAGAGGCGGCCCTCCGTGGCGAGCAGTACTTC. It specifies CASSVEAALRGEQYF. The chain couples TRBV9 to TRBJ2-7; D is unclear. The ends were cut back, 0 bases at V and 6 bases at J, with 16 bases in the middle. Germline CDR1 SGDLS, CDR2 YYNGEE. The CDR3 contains 15 residues.